This T cell receptor beta chain originates from a study of blood T cell repertoires in COVID-19. Study overall: Sources were T cells, B-cell-depleted T cells, or PBMCs; the material itself was cDNA or gDNA.

This CDR3 has 15 residues. V lost 6 bases, J lost 4 bases, and 8 bases stayed unmatched. Germline V gives CDR1 MNHNY, CDR2 SVGAGI (reference sequence). In the authors' workflow: Quantification of nucleated cells was approximated via reference gene primer amplification. Generated by immunoSEQ multiplex PCR, the TCRdb table keeps only in-frame clones and is missing some. D and trimming come from the DNA, and the V and J calls and clone size come from that table. Of roughly 110,000 clones in the sample, 71% were seen once. This clone showed up just a few times. This TCR derives from a human donor with acute or convalescent COVID-19. The donor label of this sample is uncertain. The V and J genes are TRBV6-6 and TRBJ1-2, with 10 bases fitting TRBD1. What was sequenced was peripheral blood. The DNA of the CDR3 is TGTGCCAGCAGGTCCTCCGGGACAGGGGTCTATGGCTACACCTTC. The encoded protein is CASRSSGTGVYGYTF.